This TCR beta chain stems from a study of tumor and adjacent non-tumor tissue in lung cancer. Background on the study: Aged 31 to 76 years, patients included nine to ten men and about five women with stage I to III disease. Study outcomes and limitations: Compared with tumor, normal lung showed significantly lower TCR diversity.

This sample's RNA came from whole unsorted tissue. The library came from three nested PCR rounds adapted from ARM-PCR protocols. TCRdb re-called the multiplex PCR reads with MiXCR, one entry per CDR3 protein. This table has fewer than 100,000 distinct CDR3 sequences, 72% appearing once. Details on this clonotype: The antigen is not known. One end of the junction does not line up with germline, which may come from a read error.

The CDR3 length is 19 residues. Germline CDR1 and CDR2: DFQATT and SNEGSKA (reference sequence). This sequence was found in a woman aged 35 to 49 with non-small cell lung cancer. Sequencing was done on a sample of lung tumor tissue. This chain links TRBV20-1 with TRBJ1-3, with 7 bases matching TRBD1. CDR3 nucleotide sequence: TGCAGTGCCCGGCCTCCGGGACAGACATTTCCATTCTCTGGAAACATCATATATTTT. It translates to CSARPPGQTFPFSGNIIYF.